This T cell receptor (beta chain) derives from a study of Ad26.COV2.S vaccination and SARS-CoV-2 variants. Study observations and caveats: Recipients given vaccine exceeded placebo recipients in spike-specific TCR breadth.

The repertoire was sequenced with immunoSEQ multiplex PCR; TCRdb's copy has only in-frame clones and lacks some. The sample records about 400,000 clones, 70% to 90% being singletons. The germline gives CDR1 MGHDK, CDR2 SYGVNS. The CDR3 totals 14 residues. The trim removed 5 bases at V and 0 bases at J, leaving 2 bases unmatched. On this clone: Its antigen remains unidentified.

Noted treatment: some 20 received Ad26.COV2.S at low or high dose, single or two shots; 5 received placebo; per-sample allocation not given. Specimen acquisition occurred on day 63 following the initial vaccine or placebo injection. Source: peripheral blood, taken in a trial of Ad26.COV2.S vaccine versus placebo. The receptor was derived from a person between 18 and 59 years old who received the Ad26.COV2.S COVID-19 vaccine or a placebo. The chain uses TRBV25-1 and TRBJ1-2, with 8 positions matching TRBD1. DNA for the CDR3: TGTGCCAGCAGTAGACAGGGGACTAACTATGGCTACACCTTC. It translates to CASSRQGTNYGYTF.